This T cell receptor (beta chain) comes out of a study of response to subunit inactivated influenza vaccine. MiXCR was run by TCRdb on the RT-PCR reads, yielding one entry per CDR3 protein. Of 650,000 or so distinct CDR3 sequences listed, approximately 15% are singletons. Trimming pared 6 bases from V and 4 bases from J, leaving 13 bases between. Germline CDR1 and CDR2: DFQATT and SNEGSKA (reference sequence). The CDR3 sequence is 14 residues long. Sequencing used PBMCs from blood, obtained roughly 15 days before vaccination. The receptor was isolated from a man aged 45 to 65 who received an inactivated influenza vaccine. This chain uses TRBV20-1 with TRBJ2-6; D is undetermined. CDR3 bases: TGCAGTGCCCGGGCCGTAGGGGGGGCCAACGTCCTGACTTTC. It codes for CSARAVGGANVLTF.